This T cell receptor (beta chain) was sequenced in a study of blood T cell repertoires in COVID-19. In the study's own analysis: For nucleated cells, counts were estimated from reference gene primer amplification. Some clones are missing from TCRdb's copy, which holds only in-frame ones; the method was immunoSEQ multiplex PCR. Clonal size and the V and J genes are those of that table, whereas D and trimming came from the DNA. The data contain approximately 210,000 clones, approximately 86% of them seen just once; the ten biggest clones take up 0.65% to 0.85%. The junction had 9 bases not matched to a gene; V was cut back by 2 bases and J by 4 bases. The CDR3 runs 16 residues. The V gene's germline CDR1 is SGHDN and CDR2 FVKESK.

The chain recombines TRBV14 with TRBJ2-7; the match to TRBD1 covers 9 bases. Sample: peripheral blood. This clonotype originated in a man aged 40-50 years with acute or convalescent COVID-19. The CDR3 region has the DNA TGTGCCAGCAGCCAACTATCCCGGACAGGGGATTACGAGCAGTACTTC. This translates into CASSQLSRTGDYEQYF.